What follows are 27 T cell receptor beta chains derived from one specimen sequenced in a study of shared clonotypes between healthy human individuals. Sequenced by immunoSEQ multiplex PCR; TCRdb stores in-frame clones only, minus some. The top ten hold approximately 12% of the sample, which has about 560,000 clones, around 80% seen once. What was sequenced was PBMCs. The source of these receptors is a woman aged 40-49 years in good health. Some clones in this sample may be carry-over from other donors' samples.

The chain joins TRBV27 to TRBJ1-2; D is possibly TRBD1 (5 bases). V shed 1 base and J shed 6 bases, with 12 bases lying between them. The CDR3 has 14 amino acids. Germline V gene lookup returns CDR1 MNHEY and CDR2 SMNVEV (reference sequence). As DNA, the CDR3 is TGTGCCAGCAGTTTATTCGGGGGGTGGGATGGCTACACCTTC. Amino acid sequence: CASSLFGGWDGYTF.

The chain carries TRBV11-2 and TRBJ1-1; a possible D gene is TRBD1 (6 bases). V was shortened by 4 bases and J by 8 bases, with 14 bases between the two germline ends. Germline loops: CDR1 SGHAT, CDR2 FQNNGV. The CDR3 contains 13 residues. The CDR3 loop is CASSSRGLGEAFF. The CDR3 DNA sequence: TGTGCCAGCAGCTCCAGGGGTCTTGGAGAAGCTTTCTTT.

The chain uses TRBV5-4 and TRBJ2-2; D gene unclear. The CDR3 has 15 amino acids. Trimming cost V 0 bases and J 0 bases, with 6 bases left between them. Germline values: CDR1 SGHNT, CDR2 YYREEE (reference sequence). The CDR3 is CASSLGAPNTGELFF. In nucleotides, the CDR3 is TGTGCCAGCAGCTTGGGGGCCCCGAACACCGGGGAGCTGTTTTTT.

The chain recombines TRBV7-8 with TRBJ2-1, with D possibly matching TRBD1 (6 bases). Germline lookup yields CDR1 SGHVS and CDR2 FQNEAQ. This CDR3 comprises 13 residues. V shed 5 bases and J shed 9 bases, with 14 bases lying between them. The CDR3 sequence: CASSRTVHGEQFF. The CDR3 bases are TGTGCCAGCAGCCGGACAGTCCATGGTGAGCAGTTCTTC.

This clone was picked up a small number of times. The J gene is TRBJ1-1, the V gene TRBV19, with a possible D match to TRBD1 (5 bases). V shed 5 bases and J shed 5 bases, with 15 bases lying between them. CDR3 length: 14 amino acids. CDR1 is LNHDA and CDR2 is SQIVND in the germline V gene (reference sequence). As DNA, the CDR3 is TGTGCCAGTAGTTTCCAGCAGGGACGGACTGAAGCTTTCTTT. Its protein product is CASSFQQGRTEAFF.

This clone has only a few counts. This chain connects TRBV5-1 to TRBJ2-1; TRBD2 agrees at 9 bases. This CDR3 region has 15 residues. The V segment lost 4 bases and the J segment 5 bases; nucleotides outside the gene matches: 7. Looked up from germline, CDR1 is SGHRS and CDR2 is YFSETQ. CDR3 sequence (DNA): TGCGCCAGCAGCCTAGGACTAGCGAGAAACAATGAGCAGTTCTTC. Amino acid sequence: CASSLGLARNNEQFF.

V usage is TRBV7-3 and J usage is TRBJ2-7, with a possible D match to TRBD2 (7 bases). Between the trimmed V and J ends, which lost 2 bases and 1 base, there was a span of 12 bases. CDR3 length equals 15 residues. Germline V CDR1 and CDR2: SGHTA, FQGTGA. The CDR3 sequence: CASSLYGGQSYEQYF. In DNA, the CDR3 is TGTGCCAGCAGCTTATACGGGGGGCAGTCCTACGAGCAGTACTTC.

This chain joins TRBV30 and TRBJ2-1, with 10 bases fitting TRBD2. The CDR3 runs 15 residues. Germline CDR1 reads GTSNPN; CDR2 reads SVGIG (reference sequence). The V gene end was trimmed by 1 base and the J gene end by 7 bases; junction bases not matched to a gene: 7. The CDR3 loop reads CAWSASGSLMNEQFF. The DNA for the CDR3 is TGTGCCTGGAGTGCTAGCGGGAGTTTAATGAATGAGCAGTTCTTC.

The V and J genes are TRBV7-8 and TRBJ2-7; 11 nucleotides match TRBD1. V dropped 5 bases and J dropped 7; count of bases not matched to a gene: 7. The CDR3 extends over 14 amino acids. The germline CDR1 and CDR2 sequences are SGHVS and FQNEAQ. In DNA, the CDR3 is TGTGCCAGCAGCCCGGGACAGGGGGTTGGGGAGCAGTACTTC. Translated: CASSPGQGVGEQYF.

This chain connects TRBV4-2 to TRBJ2-2; D is possibly TRBD2 (5 bases). The V gene's germline CDR1 is LGHNA and CDR2 YNFKEQ. V dropped 3 bases and J dropped 6 bases, with 17 bases sitting between them. This CDR3 is built from 16 residues. The CDR3 sequence: CASSQALEPRSGELFF. Here the CDR3 DNA reads TGTGCCAGCAGCCAGGCACTAGAGCCAAGGTCCGGGGAGCTGTTTTTT.

Only one count was recorded for this clone. A read error may be the cause here, since a much bigger clone is one base away. The gene calls are TRBV6-5 and TRBJ1-5; D is unclear. Per germline, CDR1 MNHEY and CDR2 SVGAGI. The CDR3 spans 13 residues. CDR3 in DNA: TGTGCCAGCAGCAGAGTTAGCAATCGGCCCCAGCATTTT. This codes for CASSRVSNRPQHF.

This clone was detected once. The chain employs TRBV6-6 and TRBJ1-2; TRBD1 matches 10 bases. CDR3 length: 15 residues. Germline assignment: CDR1 MNHNY and CDR2 SVGAGI (reference sequence). The J segment lost 3 bases and the V segment lost 5 bases, leaving 6 bases of the junction unmatched. The CDR3 sequence: CASSRQGARDYGYTF. In DNA form, the CDR3 reads TGTGCCAGCAGTCGACAGGGGGCAAGGGACTATGGCTACACCTTC.

The rearrangement joins TRBV9 to TRBJ2-7, with a tentative D call TRBD2 (6 bases). CDR3 length equals 14 residues. Germline V gene lookup returns CDR1 SGDLS and CDR2 YYNGEE. V shed 4 bases and J shed 6 bases, with 17 bases lying between them. For the CDR3, the DNA is TGTGCCAGCAGCCTAGTCGGGGGTTTAGGCGAGCAGTACTTC. Translation: CASSLVGGLGEQYF.

The chain joins TRBV27 to TRBJ1-1, with a weak D call TRBD1 (6 bases). Germline V CDR1 and CDR2: MNHEY, SMNVEV (reference sequence). V lost 5 bases, J lost 1 base, and 14 bases lay in between. The CDR3 runs 15 residues. The CDR3 DNA follows: TGTGCCAGCAGTCTAAGGGGGGCGAGGAACACTGAAGCTTTCTTT. As protein: CASSLRGARNTEAFF.

This chain connects TRBV9 to TRBJ2-1; TRBD2 agrees at 8 bases. The J segment lost 7 bases and the V segment lost 2 bases, leaving 8 bases of the junction unmatched. In germline, CDR1 is SGDLS, CDR2 YYNGEE. CDR3 size: 15 residues. The CDR3 loop reads CASSVGWTSLNEQFF. The CDR3 DNA is TGTGCCAGCAGCGTTGGTTGGACTAGCTTAAATGAGCAGTTCTTC.

In its sample, this clone was seen many times. The chain couples TRBV5-6 to TRBJ1-2; TRBD1 might be the D (5 bases). V was pared by 1 base and J by 4 bases, with 17 bases between. Germline lookup yields CDR1 SGHDT and CDR2 YYEEEE. The CDR3 contains 16 residues. CDR3 coding DNA: TGTGCCAGCAGCTTGTCGTTGTCAGGGATAATCTATGGCTACACCTTC. Its protein is CASSLSLSGIIYGYTF.

The chain employs TRBV5-1 and TRBJ1-1; 7 bases map to TRBD1. CDR1 is SGHRS, CDR2 YFSETQ, per germline. The CDR3 is 15 residues long. V was clipped by 4 bases and J by 4 bases; unmatched bases: 10. Written as DNA, the CDR3 is TGCGCCAGCAGCCTACAGGGGCACAGGGGCACTGAAGCTTTCTTT. This encodes CASSLQGHRGTEAFF. Complete variable domain (other parts from reference TRBV5-1 and TRBJ1-1): KAGVTQTPRYLIKTRGQQVTLSCSPISGHRSVSWYQQTPGQGLQFLFEYFSETQRNKGNFPGRFSGRQFSNSRSEMNVSTLELGDSALYLCASSLQGHRGTEAFFGQGTRLTVV.

The rearrangement joins TRBV11-2 to TRBJ2-3; D is perhaps TRBD2 (6 bases). CDR3 length equals 15 residues. V shed 5 bases and J shed 4 bases, with 16 bases lying between them. Looked up from germline, CDR1 is SGHAT and CDR2 is FQNNGV. This CDR3 reads CASSPHSSGADTQYF. CDR3 sequence (DNA): TGTGCCAGCAGCCCTCACTCCTCGGGGGCAGATACGCAGTATTTT.

Remarks on this clone: With a much larger clone just one base away, this may be a read error. The V gene is TRBV29-1, the J gene TRBJ2-1; TRBD2 agrees at 11 bases. Germline trimming cut 5 bases from V and 7 bases from J; bases unmatched to any gene: 7. Germline-derived CDR1 and CDR2 are SQVTM and ANQGSEA. This CDR3 comprises 14 residues. CDR3 coding DNA: TGCAGCGTTACCCCACTAGCGGGAGCTAATGAGCAGTTCTTC. It encodes CSVTPLAGANEQFF.

This clone was detected a few times. This chain links TRBV4-3 with TRBJ2-5, with 12 bases lining up with TRBD2. Germline V lookup: CDR1 LGHNA, CDR2 YSLEER. V was pared by 0 bases and J by 3 bases, with 14 bases of the junction left unmatched. This CDR3 comprises 20 residues. CDR3 protein: CASSQDPPGLAGFGKETQYF. In DNA form, the CDR3 reads TGCGCCAGCAGCCAAGATCCGCCGGGACTAGCGGGCTTTGGTAAAGAGACCCAGTACTTC.

The V and J genes are TRBV18 and TRBJ1-5; D not certain. The CDR3 extends over 11 amino acids. CDR1 and CDR2 (germline): KGHSH, LQKENI. V was cut by 11 bases and J by 5 bases, with 10 bases left in between. For the CDR3, the DNA is TGTGCCTCAGGAACGGATCAGCCCCAGCATTTT. Its protein is CASGTDQPQHF.

This rearrangement joins TRBV10-3 to TRBJ1-5; 7 bases are shared with TRBD1. Trimming removed 3 bases from V and 6 bases from J; junction bases left unmatched: 5. The CDR3 is 14 residues long. From germline, CDR1 is ENHRY and CDR2 SYGVKD. The CDR3 loop reads CAISDDRDSQPQHF. The CDR3 DNA follows: TGTGCCATCAGTGACGACAGGGACTCTCAGCCCCAGCATTTT.

The V gene is TRBV5-4, the J gene TRBJ2-1, with TRBD2 matching 7 bases. This CDR3 spans 15 amino acids. In germline, CDR1 is SGHNT, CDR2 YYREEE (reference sequence). J gave up 7 bases and V 0 bases, and 7 bases lay outside the gene matches. CDR3 in amino acids: CASSLGGGPTNEQFF. The DNA of the CDR3 is TGTGCCAGCAGCTTGGGGGGAGGGCCGACGAATGAGCAGTTCTTC.

The chain has TRBV28 and TRBJ1-2; possibly TRBD1 for D (5 bases). V was shortened by 3 bases and J by 3 bases, with 8 bases between the two germline ends. Germline CDR1 and CDR2: MDHEN and SYDVKM. The CDR3 runs 13 residues. The DNA for the CDR3 is TGTGCCAGCAGTTTCGGGGGGGACTATGGCTACACCTTC. Translating it yields CASSFGGDYGYTF.

The rearrangement joins TRBV7-2 to TRBJ1-1; D gene ambiguous. Trimming removed 2 bases at V and 3 bases at J, with 13 bases between. Germline lookup yields CDR1 SGHTA and CDR2 FQGNSA. The CDR3 is made up of 15 amino acids. CDR3 sequence reads: CASSLSLRVYTEAFF. In nucleotides, the CDR3 is TGTGCCAGCAGCTTAAGTCTTAGAGTGTACACTGAAGCTTTCTTT.

The chain has TRBV5-1 and TRBJ2-2, with no clear D. CDR3 length: 14 residues. Deletions cut 2 bases from V and 2 bases from J, with 7 bases between. Germline loops: CDR1 SGHRS, CDR2 YFSETQ. CDR3 coding DNA: TGCGCCAGCAGCTTTGGGATTAACACCGGGGAGCTGTTTTTT. Its translation is CASSFGINTGELFF.

The rearrangement links TRBV5-4 to TRBJ2-5; 9 bases are shared with TRBD2. Germline CDR1 reads SGHNT; CDR2 reads YYREEE (reference sequence). After removal of 0 bases from V and 5 bases from J, the junction contained 8 bases not matched to a gene. The CDR3 spans 16 residues. CDR3 sequence (DNA): TGTGCCAGCAGCTTGGCGGGTAGCGGGAGTCGGGAGACCCAGTACTTC. This translates into CASSLAGSGSRETQYF.